The entry below describes one T cell receptor beta chain. Trimming cost V 6 bases and J 7 bases, with 15 bases left between them. The CDR3 totals 13 residues. CDR1 and CDR2 from the germline V gene are MNHEY and SVGAGI. Symptom resolution, clearance, or two negative PCRs marked the recovered donors of Cohort 3. The sample comes from a study of blood T cell repertoires in COVID-19. The overall study: T cells, B-cell-depleted T cells, or PBMCs supplied cDNA or gDNA.

Original processing methods: How many nucleated cells were present was estimated from reference gene primer amplification. Profiling relied on immunoSEQ multiplex PCR, and the TCRdb table lists in-frame clones only, not all of them. V, J and clone size are taken as reported in that table, and D and trimming were inferred from the DNA itself. The sample comprises approximately 200,000 clones, roughly 80% of which are singletons, and approximately 7.6% rests with the top ten. This chain connects TRBV6-5 to TRBJ1-2, with TRBD1 as a possible D gene (5 bases). Sequenced sample: PBMCs or T cells enriched from blood (not recorded which). This receptor was identified in a man aged 40-49 years who had recovered from COVID-19. The CDR3 here is CASSYNGGGGYTF. In DNA, the CDR3 is TGTGCCAGCAGCTATAACGGGGGGGGTGGCTACACCTTC.